This T cell receptor beta chain was documented in a study of blood T cell repertoires in COVID-19 (dated by TCRdb to the early 2020s). Looking at the study overall: Collaborator samples came from the United States, Italy and Spain and covered acute and convalescent phases of COVID-19. The prospective study material was composed of cDNA or gDNA derived from T cells, B-cell-depleted T cells, or PBMCs. Deeply sampled blood TCRbeta repertoires from subjects exposed to, actively infected with, or recovered from COVID-19 were included in the dataset. A freely available public database, intended as a resource for researchers studying the immune response to SARS-CoV-2, is where the repertoires were released. Samples came from the ongoing ImmuneRACE study (first 160 participants) plus 1,254 subjects from 6 global collaborators. The sample metadata nearly always contained a de-identified subject ID, COVID-19 status, age in years and sex. Where available, HLA class I and class II types were obtained from metadata supplied by the sample provider rather than from assay-based typing.

About this clone: Its antigen remains undetermined. Per-base qualities were not stored, and no clone one base away is much larger.

From its cysteine to its phenylalanine, the CDR3 spans 17 amino acids. Only the CDR3 DNA stays, 51 bases, in frame from base 1. Cut back by 1 base and 0 bases, the V and J ends lie 15 bases apart. Per the germline V gene, MNHNS is the CDR1 and SASEGT is the CDR2. TCRbeta CDR3 regions were amplified from genomic DNA using the immunoSEQ Assay, a bias-controlled multiplex PCR. Under the source paper's analysis protocol: Nucleated cell counts per sample were estimated from amplification of reference gene primers within the assay. To quantify the absolute abundance of each unique TCRbeta CDR3 rearrangement, sequence reads were collapsed and filtered. For each sample, productive Simpson clonality was calculated as the square root of Simpson's diversity index across productive rearrangements. TCRdb holds this immuneACCESS table with in-frame rearrangements only. Some clones are missing; in checked studies, unresolved V genes explain under half, and the rest has no known cause. V, J and clone size derive from that table, while D and trimming were established from the DNA sequence. Here the sample has nearly 250,000 clones; around nine tenths occur a single time. Together, the top ten hold around 1.5% of the sample.

Samples from volunteer blood donors who had recovered from COVID-19 were contributed by a second Seattle source. The collaborating institutions used their own protocols to collect whole blood in K2EDTA tubes. Collaborator samples were shipped for TCRbeta analysis as frozen whole blood, isolated PBMCs, or DNA extracted from either sample type. What the research found in general, with its limitations: The quantity of clinical and demographic metadata differed by source and by participant and was supplied without curation.

Source material: peripheral blood. The sequence is built from TRBV6-1 and TRBJ2-5; the D gene is perhaps TRBD2, on 5 matching bases. The TCR was taken from a woman in her sixties who had recovered from COVID-19. This receptor has the CDR3 CASSEEGVMKYQETQYF. The base sequence is TGTGCCAGCAGTGAAGAGGGAGTCATGAAGTACCAAGAGACCCAGTACTTC.